Listed below are T cell receptor beta chains from one sample, sequenced in a study of response to subunit inactivated influenza vaccine. TCRdb recomputed calls from the RT-PCR reads with MiXCR, one row per CDR3 protein. Of 700,000 to 800,000 distinct CDR3 sequences detected, about a fifth appear once; the ten largest clones hold under 13%. This specimen was PBMCs from blood, taken more than 4 days after vaccination. The receptors were gathered from a man in his fifties who received an inactivated influenza vaccine. Each CDR3 is given with its conserved first and last residue.

v_call | cdr3_aa
TRBV5-6 | CASSGTGAGEQYF
TRBV12-3/TRBV12-4 | CASSPTPGARKYNEQFF
TRBV7-9 | CASSSWNSEAFF
TRBV7-3 | CASSPQSGELFF
TRBV20-1 | CSARDLIQFF
TRBV6-1 | CASRGTSGSGWDTQYF
TRBV20-1 | CSASAGAIPNTQYF
TRBV5-1 | CASSGGTGGPGELFF
TRBV7-2 | CASSPSPRGGYEQYF
TRBV7-3 | CASSPRGGPRPDTQYF
TRBV11-2 | CASSSTTTGLDTQYF
TRBV20-1 | CSARQRRNTGELFF
TRBV3-1 | CASSQDTGGGSEYF
TRBV12-3/TRBV12-4 | CASSRGQGLTEAFF
TRBV5-1 | CATRQGSPSTDTQYF
TRBV7-2 | CASSAGMGTDTQYF
TRBV20-1 | CSAPRLGGPEETQYF
TRBV7-2 | CASSPTGRPQETQYF
TRBV29-1 | CSVEASFSGTRTDTQYF
TRBV6-5 | CASSYSGRGTDTQYF
TRBV29-1 | CSVEGRKVGVRDEQFF
TRBV4-1 | CASSQTDRGQQYF
TRBV20-1 | CSARDLVRGLGGYTF
TRBV7-8 | CASSPVASGRNEQFF
TRBV20-1 | CSASRADYGYTF
TRBV5-1 | CASSLSGATNTGELFF
TRBV12-3/TRBV12-4 | CASSLAGGPYEQFF
TRBV12-3/TRBV12-4 | CASSSAGDTDTQYF
TRBV20-1 | CSARWGGAVTDTEAFF
TRBV9 | CASSDGTGTFF
TRBV20-1 | CSATQGAREEQYF
TRBV6-6 | CASKQESHEQFF
TRBV7-2 | CASSLDINTGELFF
TRBV3-1 | CASSVGLYNSPLHF
TRBV10-2 | CASKGGGDNQPQHF
TRBV7-6 | CASSLGESEQFF
TRBV20-1 | CSAGPRGLGYGYTF
TRBV15 | CATSRSRQGNQPQHF
TRBV6-5 | CASSYSVGVYNEQFF
TRBV24-1 | CATSDYGVVETQYF
TRBV5-1 | CASSLGQEISDTQYF
TRBV10-3 | CAISGGTGNTGELFF
TRBV5-1 | CASSLVGRGTTDTQYF
TRBV12-3/TRBV12-4 | CASSLTGDSDEQFF
TRBV20-1 | CSASQSSGGASDTQYF
TRBV15 | CATSRDTGSYEQYF
TRBV6-5 | CASSYSDGGGELFF
TRBV5-5 | CASNPTGRETQYF
TRBV10-3 | CAISESLEINEQFF
TRBV7-8 | CASSPRGGRAGELFF
TRBV20-1 | CSASFSVAGKSYEQYF
TRBV27 | CASSLWLYNEQFF
TRBV7-2 | CASSLPTSGRHEQYF
TRBV5-1 | CASSRDGFRYEQYF
TRBV7-6 | CASSLGGGRQDLSYNEQFF